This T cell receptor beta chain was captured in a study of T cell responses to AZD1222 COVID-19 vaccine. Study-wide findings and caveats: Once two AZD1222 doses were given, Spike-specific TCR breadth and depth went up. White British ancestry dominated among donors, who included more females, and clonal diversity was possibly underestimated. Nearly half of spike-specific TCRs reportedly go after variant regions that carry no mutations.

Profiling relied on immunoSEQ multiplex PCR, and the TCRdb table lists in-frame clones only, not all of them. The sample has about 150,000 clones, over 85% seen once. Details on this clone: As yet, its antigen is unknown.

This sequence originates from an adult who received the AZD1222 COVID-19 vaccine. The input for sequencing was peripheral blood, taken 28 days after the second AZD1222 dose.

CDR3 region: CASSPDGGLSGYTF. CDR3 nucleotide sequence: TGTGCCAGTAGTCCCGACGGGGGTCTTAGTGGCTACACCTTC. The chain is built from TRBV19 and TRBJ1-2; the D gene is possibly TRBD1 (5 bases). Trimming cost V 5 bases and J 7 bases, with 17 bases left between them. CDR1 and CDR2 from the germline V gene are LNHDA and SQIVND (reference sequence). This CDR3 spans 14 amino acids. Full variable domain (remainder filled in from reference TRBV19 and TRBJ1-2): DGGITQSPKYLFRKEGQNVTLSCEQNLNHDAMYWYRQDPGQGLRLIYYSQIVNDFQKGDIAEGYSVSREKKESFPLTVTSAQKNPTAFYLCASSPDGGLSGYTFGSGTRLTVV.